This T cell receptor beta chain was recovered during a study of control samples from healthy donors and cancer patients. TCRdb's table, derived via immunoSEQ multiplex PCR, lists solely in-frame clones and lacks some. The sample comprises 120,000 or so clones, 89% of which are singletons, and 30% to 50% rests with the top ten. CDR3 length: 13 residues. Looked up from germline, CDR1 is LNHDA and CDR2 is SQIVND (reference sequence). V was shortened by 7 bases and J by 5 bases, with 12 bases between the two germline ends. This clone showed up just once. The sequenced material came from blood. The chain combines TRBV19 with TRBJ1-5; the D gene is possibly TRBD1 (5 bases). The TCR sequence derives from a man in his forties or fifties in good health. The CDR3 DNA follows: TGTGCCAGTAACGACGGGGCCTATCAGCCCCAGCATTTT. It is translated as CASNDGAYQPQHF.